What follows are 9 T cell receptor beta chains derived from one specimen sequenced in a study of monozygotic twins with inflammatory bowel disease. One entry per CDR3 protein, without DNA, is what TCRdb gives after re-calling the 5' RACE reads. This table holds approximately 100,000 distinct CDR3 sequences. Sequenced material: blood. Source of these receptors: a human donor with ulcerative colitis or Crohn's disease, or a healthy co-twin of an affected twin (not recorded which).

V is TRBV20-1 and J is TRBJ1-5; TCRdb reports TRBD1, a call that lacks DNA to check it against. The CDR3 has 17 residues. The germline gives CDR1 DFQATT, CDR2 SNEGSKA (reference sequence). CDR3 region: CSATNPLEDRGNQPQHF.

The V gene is TRBV12-3 or TRBV12-4, the J gene TRBJ1-5. The CDR3 contains 17 residues. The CDR3 region is CASRPRAGLNSNQPQHF.

The chain carries TRBV29-1 and TRBJ2-2; checking the TCRdb D call of TRBD1 is not possible without DNA. CDR1 is SQVTM, CDR2 ANQGSEA, per germline. This CDR3 has 16 residues. CDR3 residues: CSVEDPWGPNTGELFF.

The chain recombines TRBV5-1 with TRBJ2-1. This CDR3 is built from 15 residues. Germline V gene sequence: CDR1 SGHRS, CDR2 YFSETQ. CDR3: CASSLGGSTYNEQFF.

The V and J genes are TRBV6-5 and TRBJ2-7; TCRdb's assignment of TRBD1 cannot be checked, as there is no DNA. This CDR3 has 15 residues. In germline, CDR1 is MNHEY, CDR2 SVGAGI. CDR3 sequence: CASSFSGTATYEQYF.

The chain employs TRBV6-5 and TRBJ2-3. The germline V gene has CDR1 MNHEY and CDR2 SVGAGI. CDR3 length: 14 residues. CDR3 amino acids: CASSYRLAADTQYF.

The V and J genes are TRBV5-1 and TRBJ2-5; TCRdb reports TRBD1, a call that lacks DNA to check it against. The CDR3 loop spans 15 amino acids. Germline CDR1 and CDR2: SGHRS and YFSETQ. CDR3 in amino acids: CASSRTTGVQETQYF.

The CDR3 loop is CSAADPGARNEQFF. The V call is TRBV20-1, the J call TRBJ2-1; the TCRdb call, TRBD1, lacks DNA for checking. The germline V gene encodes CDR1 DFQATT and CDR2 SNEGSKA (reference sequence). This CDR3 comprises 14 residues.

The chain carries TRBV20-1 and TRBJ2-5; TCRdb lists TRBD1, though no DNA is available to test this call. The length of the CDR3 is 16 residues. From germline, CDR1 is DFQATT and CDR2 SNEGSKA (reference sequence). The chain's CDR3 is CSAPTATAEGADTQYF.